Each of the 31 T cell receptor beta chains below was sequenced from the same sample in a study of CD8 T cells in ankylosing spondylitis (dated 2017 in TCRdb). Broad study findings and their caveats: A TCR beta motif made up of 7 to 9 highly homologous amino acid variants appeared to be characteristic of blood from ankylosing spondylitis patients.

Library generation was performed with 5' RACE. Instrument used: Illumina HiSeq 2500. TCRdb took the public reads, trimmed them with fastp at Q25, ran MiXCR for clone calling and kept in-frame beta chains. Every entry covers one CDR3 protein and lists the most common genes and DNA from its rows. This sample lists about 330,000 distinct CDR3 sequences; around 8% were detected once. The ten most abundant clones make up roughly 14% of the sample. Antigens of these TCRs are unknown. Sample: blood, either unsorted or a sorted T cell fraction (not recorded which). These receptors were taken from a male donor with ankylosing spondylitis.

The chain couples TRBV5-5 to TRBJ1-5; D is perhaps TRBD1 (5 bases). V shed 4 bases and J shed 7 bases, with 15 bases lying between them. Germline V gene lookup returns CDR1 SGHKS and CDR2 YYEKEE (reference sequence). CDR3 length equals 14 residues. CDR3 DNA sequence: TGTGCCAGCAGCGCCGGGACGGCTACACAGCCCCAGCATTTT. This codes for CASSAGTATQPQHF.

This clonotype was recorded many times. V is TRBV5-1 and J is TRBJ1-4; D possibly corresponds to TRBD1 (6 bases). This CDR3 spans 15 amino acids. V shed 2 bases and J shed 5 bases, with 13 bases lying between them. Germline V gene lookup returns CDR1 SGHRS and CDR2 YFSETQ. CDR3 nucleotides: TGCGCCAGCAGCTTTACTAATACAGGGAATGAAAAACTGTTTTTT. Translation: CASSFTNTGNEKLFF.

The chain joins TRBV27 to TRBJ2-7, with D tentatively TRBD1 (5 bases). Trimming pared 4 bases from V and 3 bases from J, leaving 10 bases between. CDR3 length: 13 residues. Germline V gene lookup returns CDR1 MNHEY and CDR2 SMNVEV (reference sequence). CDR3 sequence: CASSWGDSYEQYF. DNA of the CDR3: TGTGCCAGCAGTTGGGGCGATAGCTACGAGCAGTACTTC.

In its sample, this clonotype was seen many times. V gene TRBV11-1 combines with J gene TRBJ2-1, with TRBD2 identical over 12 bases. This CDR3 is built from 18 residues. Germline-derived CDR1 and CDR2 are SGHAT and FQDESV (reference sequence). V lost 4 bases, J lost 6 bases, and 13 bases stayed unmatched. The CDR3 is CASSSESPSGRVFNEQFF. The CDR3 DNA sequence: TGTGCCAGCAGCTCCGAGAGTCCTAGCGGGAGGGTCTTCAATGAGCAGTTCTTC.

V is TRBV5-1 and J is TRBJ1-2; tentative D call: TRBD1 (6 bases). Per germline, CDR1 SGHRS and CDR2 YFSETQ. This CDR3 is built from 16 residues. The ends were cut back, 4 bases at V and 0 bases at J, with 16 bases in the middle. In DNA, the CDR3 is TGCGCCAGCAGCCGAGATGGCGGACAGTCTAACTATGGCTACACCTTC. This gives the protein CASSRDGGQSNYGYTF. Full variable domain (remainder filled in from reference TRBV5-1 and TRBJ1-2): KAGVTQTPRYLIKTRGQQVTLSCSPISGHRSVSWYQQTPGQGLQFLFEYFSETQRNKGNFPGRFSGRQFSNSRSEMNVSTLELGDSALYLCASSRDGGQSNYGYTFGSGTRLTVV.

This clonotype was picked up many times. CDR3 residues: CASSLWPGSGGSWEYF. In DNA, the CDR3 is TGTGCCAGCAGTTTATGGCCCGGTAGCGGGGGCTCTTGGGAGTACTTC. The genes are TRBV28 and TRBJ2-7, with 9 bases matching TRBD2. V was clipped by 0 bases and J by 11 bases; unmatched bases: 14. This CDR3 is 16 amino acids long. Germline CDR1 and CDR2: MDHEN and SYDVKM.

The chain's CDR3 is CASSLMGPASGRISYNEQFF. CDR3 in DNA: TGTGCCAGCAGCTTGATGGGGCCGGCTAGCGGGAGAATTTCCTACAATGAGCAGTTCTTC. The V gene is TRBV5-6, the J gene TRBJ2-1; 10 bases align to TRBD2. Germline CDR1 is SGHDT and CDR2 is YYEEEE. Germline trimming cut 1 base from V and 1 base from J; bases unmatched to any gene: 14. This CDR3 is built from 20 residues.

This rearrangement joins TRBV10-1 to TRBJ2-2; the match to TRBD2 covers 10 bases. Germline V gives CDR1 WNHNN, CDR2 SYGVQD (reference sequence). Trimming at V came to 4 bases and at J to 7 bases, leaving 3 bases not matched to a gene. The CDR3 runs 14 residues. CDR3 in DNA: TGCGCCAGCAGTGTTTCTAGCGGGAGCGGGGAGCTGTTTTTT. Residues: CASSVSSGSGELFF.

For the CDR3, the DNA is TGTGCCAGTAGTATCCCCTCGGGACAGGCCTATGGCTACACCTTC. Encoded protein: CASSIPSGQAYGYTF. J is TRBJ1-2 and V is TRBV19; 8 positions agree with TRBD1. The CDR3 consists of 15 residues. Germline V gene data show CDR1 as LNHDA and CDR2 as SQIVND (reference sequence). V shed 3 bases and J 4 bases; nucleotides not matched to a gene: 7.

In nucleotides, the CDR3 is TGTGCCAGCAGCCTCGGACTAGCGGCAGTGCGGGAGCAGTACTTC. It is translated as CASSLGLAAVREQYF. This chain uses TRBV12-3 or TRBV12-4 with TRBJ2-7; 10 positions agree with TRBD2. The V and J ends lost 6 bases and 7 bases, in that order; junction bases with no gene match: 12. The CDR3 covers 15 residues.

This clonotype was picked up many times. The CDR3 region is CSVEWRGTNTGELFF. The CDR3 bases are TGCAGCGTTGAATGGCGGGGAACGAACACCGGGGAGCTGTTTTTT. The rearrangement joins TRBV29-1 to TRBJ2-2; D is possibly TRBD2 (6 bases). Germline V gene data show CDR1 as SQVTM and CDR2 as ANQGSEA. The CDR3 extends over 15 amino acids. Trimming left V 2 bases short and J 0 bases short, with 10 bases between.

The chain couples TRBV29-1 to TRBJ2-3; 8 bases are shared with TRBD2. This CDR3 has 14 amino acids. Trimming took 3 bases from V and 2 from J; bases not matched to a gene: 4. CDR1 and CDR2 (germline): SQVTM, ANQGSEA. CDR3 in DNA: TGCAGCGTTGATGGGACTAGAGACACAGATACGCAGTATTTT. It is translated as CSVDGTRDTDTQYF.

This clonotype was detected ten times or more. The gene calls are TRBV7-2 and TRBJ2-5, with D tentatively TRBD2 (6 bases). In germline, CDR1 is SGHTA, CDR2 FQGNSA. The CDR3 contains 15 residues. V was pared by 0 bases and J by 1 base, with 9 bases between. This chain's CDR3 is CASSLAASVQETQYF. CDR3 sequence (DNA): TGTGCCAGCAGCTTAGCGGCTAGCGTCCAAGAGACCCAGTACTTC.

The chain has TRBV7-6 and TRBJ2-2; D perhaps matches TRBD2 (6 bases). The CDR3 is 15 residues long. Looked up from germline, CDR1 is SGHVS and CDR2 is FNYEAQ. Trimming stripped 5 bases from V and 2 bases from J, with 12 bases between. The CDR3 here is CASSRRDVNTGELFF. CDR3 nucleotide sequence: TGTGCCAGCAGCCGGAGGGACGTCAACACCGGGGAGCTGTTTTTT.

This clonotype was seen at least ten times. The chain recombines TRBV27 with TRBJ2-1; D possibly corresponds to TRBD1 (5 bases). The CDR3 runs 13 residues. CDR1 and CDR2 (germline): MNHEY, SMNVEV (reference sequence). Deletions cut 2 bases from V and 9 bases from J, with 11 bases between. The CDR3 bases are TGTGCCAGCAGTTTAAAGGTGCAGGGTGAGCAGTTCTTC. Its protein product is CASSLKVQGEQFF.

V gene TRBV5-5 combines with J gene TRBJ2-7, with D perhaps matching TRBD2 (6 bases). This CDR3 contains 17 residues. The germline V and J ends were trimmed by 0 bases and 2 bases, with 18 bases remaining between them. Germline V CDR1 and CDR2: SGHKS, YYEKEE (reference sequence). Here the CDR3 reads CASSLGPGRPVPYEQYF. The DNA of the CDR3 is TGTGCCAGCAGCTTGGGGCCCGGGAGACCCGTACCCTACGAGCAGTACTTC.

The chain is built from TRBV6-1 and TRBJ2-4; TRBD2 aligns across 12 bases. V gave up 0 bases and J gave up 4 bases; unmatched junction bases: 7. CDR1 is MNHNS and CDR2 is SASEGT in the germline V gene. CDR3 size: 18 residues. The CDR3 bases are TGTGCCAGCAGTGAAGCGTTACTAGCGGGAGGCGAGAAAAACATTCAGTACTTC. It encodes CASSEALLAGGEKNIQYF.

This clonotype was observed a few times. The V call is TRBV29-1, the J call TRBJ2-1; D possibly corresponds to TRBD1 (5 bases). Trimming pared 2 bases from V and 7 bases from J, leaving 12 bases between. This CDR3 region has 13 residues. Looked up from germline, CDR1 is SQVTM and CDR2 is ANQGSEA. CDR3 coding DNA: TGCAGCGTTGAAATGGGGCTTGGAAATGAGCAGTTCTTC. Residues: CSVEMGLGNEQFF.

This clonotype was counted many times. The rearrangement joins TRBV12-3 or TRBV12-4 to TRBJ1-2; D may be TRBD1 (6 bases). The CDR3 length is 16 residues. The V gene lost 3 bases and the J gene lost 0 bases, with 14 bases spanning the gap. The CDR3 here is CASSLGSGGSNYGYTF. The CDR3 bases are TGTGCCAGCAGTTTGGGCAGCGGGGGCTCTAACTATGGCTACACCTTC.

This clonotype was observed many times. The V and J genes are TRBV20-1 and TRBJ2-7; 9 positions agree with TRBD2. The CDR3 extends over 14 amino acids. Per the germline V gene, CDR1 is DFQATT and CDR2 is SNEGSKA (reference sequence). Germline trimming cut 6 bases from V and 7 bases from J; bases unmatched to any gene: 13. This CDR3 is CSAQRGAGGWEQYF. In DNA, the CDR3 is TGCAGTGCCCAGCGAGGAGCGGGAGGATGGGAGCAGTACTTC.

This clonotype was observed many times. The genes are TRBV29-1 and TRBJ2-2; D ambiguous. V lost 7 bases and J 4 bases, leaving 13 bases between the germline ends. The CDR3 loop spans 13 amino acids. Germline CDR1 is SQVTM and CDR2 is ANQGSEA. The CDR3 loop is CSAQASGTGELFF. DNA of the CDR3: TGCAGCGCCCAGGCGTCGGGCACCGGGGAGCTGTTTTTT.

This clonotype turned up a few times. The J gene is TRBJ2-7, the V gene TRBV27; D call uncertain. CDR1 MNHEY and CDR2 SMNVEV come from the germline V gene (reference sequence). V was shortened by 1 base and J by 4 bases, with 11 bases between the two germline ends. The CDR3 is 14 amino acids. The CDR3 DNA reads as TGTGCCAGCAGTTTATTCCGTAATGTGTACGAGCAGTACTTC. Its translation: CASSLFRNVYEQYF.

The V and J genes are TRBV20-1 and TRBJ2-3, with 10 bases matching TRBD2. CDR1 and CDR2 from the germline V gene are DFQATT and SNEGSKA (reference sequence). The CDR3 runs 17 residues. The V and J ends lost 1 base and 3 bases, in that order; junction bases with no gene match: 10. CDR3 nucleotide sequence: TGCAGTGCTAGAGTGATAACTAGCGGGAAGGTTACAGATACGCAGTATTTT. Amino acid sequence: CSARVITSGKVTDTQYF.

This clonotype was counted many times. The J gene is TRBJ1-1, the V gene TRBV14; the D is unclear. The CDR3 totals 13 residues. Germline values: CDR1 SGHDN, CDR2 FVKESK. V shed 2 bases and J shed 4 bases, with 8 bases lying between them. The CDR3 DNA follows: TGTGCCAGCAGCCAAAGACCTGTCACTGAAGCTTTCTTT. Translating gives CASSQRPVTEAFF.

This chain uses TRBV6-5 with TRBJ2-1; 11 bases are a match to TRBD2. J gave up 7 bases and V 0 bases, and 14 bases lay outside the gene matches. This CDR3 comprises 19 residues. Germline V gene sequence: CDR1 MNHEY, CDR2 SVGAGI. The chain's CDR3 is CASSYSPSGRRPVPNEQFF. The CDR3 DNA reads TGTGCCAGCAGTTACTCTCCTAGCGGGAGGAGACCGGTTCCGAATGAGCAGTTCTTC.

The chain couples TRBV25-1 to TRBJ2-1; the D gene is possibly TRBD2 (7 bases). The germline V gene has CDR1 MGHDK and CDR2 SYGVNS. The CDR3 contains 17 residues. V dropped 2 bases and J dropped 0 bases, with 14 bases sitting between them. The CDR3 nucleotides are TGTGCCAGCAGTGAACAGGGGAGGGGGAGCTCCTACAATGAGCAGTTCTTC. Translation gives CASSEQGRGSSYNEQFF.

The CDR3, as DNA: TGTGCCAGCAGCTTAACTCTGGCGGGAGTAGATGAGCAGTTCTTC. It yields the protein CASSLTLAGVDEQFF. The chain employs TRBV7-3 and TRBJ2-1, with TRBD2 identical over 7 bases. The CDR3 has 15 residues. The germline CDR1 and CDR2 sequences are SGHTA and FQGTGA. V gave up 0 bases and J gave up 8 bases; unmatched junction bases: 7. The variable domain in full, completed from reference TRBV7-3 and TRBJ2-1, reads GAGVSQTPSNKVTEKGKYVELRCDPISGHTALYWYRQSLGQGPEFLIYFQGTGAADDSGLPNDRFFAVRPEGSVSTLKIQRTERGDSAVYLCASSLTLAGVDEQFFGPGTRLTVL.

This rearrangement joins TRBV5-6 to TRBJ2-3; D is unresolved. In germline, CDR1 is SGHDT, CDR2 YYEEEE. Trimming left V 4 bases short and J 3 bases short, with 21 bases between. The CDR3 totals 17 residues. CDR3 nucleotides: TGTGCCAGCAGCCGACTTTTGACGGGTGGCCCTACAGATACGCAGTATTTT. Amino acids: CASSRLLTGGPTDTQYF.

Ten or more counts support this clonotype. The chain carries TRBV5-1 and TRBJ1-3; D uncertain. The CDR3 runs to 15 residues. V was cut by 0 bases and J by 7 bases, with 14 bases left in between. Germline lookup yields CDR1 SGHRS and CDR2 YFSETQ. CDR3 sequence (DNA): TGCGCCAGCAGCTTGGGCCCGAGCGGCTCGAACACCATATATTTT. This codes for CASSLGPSGSNTIYF.

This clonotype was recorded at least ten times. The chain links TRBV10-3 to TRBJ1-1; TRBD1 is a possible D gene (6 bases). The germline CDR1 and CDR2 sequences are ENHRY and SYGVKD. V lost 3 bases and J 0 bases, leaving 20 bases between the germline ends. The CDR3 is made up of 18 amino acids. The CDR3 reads CAISDIDGGHIMNTEAFF. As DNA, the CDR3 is TGTGCCATCAGTGACATTGATGGGGGCCACATTATGAACACTGAAGCTTTCTTT.

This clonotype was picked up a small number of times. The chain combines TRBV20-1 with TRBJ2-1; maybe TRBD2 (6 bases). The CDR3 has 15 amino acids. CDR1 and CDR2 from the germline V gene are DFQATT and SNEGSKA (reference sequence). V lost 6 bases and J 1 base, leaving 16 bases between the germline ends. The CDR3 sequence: CSAEGGTLSYNEQFF. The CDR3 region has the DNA TGCAGTGCAGAGGGCGGGACGTTATCCTACAATGAGCAGTTCTTC.